The 19 T cell receptor beta chains below come from one sample, sequenced in a study of shared clonotypes between healthy human individuals (dated by TCRdb to about 2020). Library method: the immunoSEQ multiplex PCR assay. The immuneACCESS repertoire file appears here via TCRdb, limited to in-frame rearrangements. These files lack a portion of the clones; in checked studies, under half of the deficit traces to unresolved V genes, and the cause of the others is not known. This sample comprises over a million clones, roughly 70% of them detected only once. The ten largest clones add up to approximately 1.5% of the sample. Material for sequencing was memory CD4+ T cells sorted from blood. The sample's cell subset or site label is to be understood as: CD45RA-negative fraction. The receptors were sampled from a man aged 18 to 35 in good health.

The J gene is TRBJ2-1, the V gene TRBV19; 7 positions match TRBD2. The V and J ends lost 1 base and 12 bases, in that order; junction bases with no gene match: 12. Germline CDR1 reads LNHDA; CDR2 reads SQIVND (reference sequence). The CDR3 is made up of 15 amino acids. The CDR3 loop is CASSIAGGGGVGQFF. The CDR3, as DNA: TGTGCCAGTAGTATAGCTGGCGGGGGTGGTGTGGGGCAGTTCTTC.

This clone was picked up one time. V usage is TRBV7-1 and J usage is TRBJ2-2, with 10 bases aligning to TRBD2. TRBV7-1 is placed among ORFs of uncertain function. The CDR3 loop spans 15 amino acids. After removal of 4 bases from V and 1 base from J, the junction contained 0 bases not matched to a gene. CDR3 loop: CASSLAGGNTGELFF. In DNA form, the CDR3 reads TGTGCCAGCAGCTTAGCGGGAGGGAACACCGGGGAGCTGTTTTTT.

This sequence joins TRBV18 and TRBJ1-5; no clear D. Trimming stripped 6 bases from V and 3 bases from J, with 18 bases between. There are 16 residues in the CDR3. CDR1 and CDR2 from the germline V gene are KGHSH and LQKENI. The CDR3 loop reads CASSASGRRSNQPQHF. The CDR3 DNA reads TGTGCCAGCTCCGCCTCGGGTCGGCGTTCCAATCAGCCCCAGCATTTT.

This clone was observed once. The rearrangement links TRBV7-2 to TRBJ1-2; D remains ambiguous. The CDR3 is 13 residues long. The V and J ends lost 7 bases and 2 bases respectively, with 11 bases between them. Germline values: CDR1 SGHTA, CDR2 FQGNSA. The CDR3 is CASTQDRNYGYTF. The CDR3 region has the DNA TGTGCCAGCACCCAGGACCGAAACTATGGCTACACCTTC.

This chain joins TRBV25-1 and TRBJ1-1; D is possibly TRBD1 (6 bases). Per germline, CDR1 MGHDK and CDR2 SYGVNS. The V end lost 6 bases, the J end lost 4 bases, and 18 bases lay between the germline ends. The CDR3 is 15 amino acids. Here the CDR3 reads CASRGWLKGGTEAFF. CDR3 DNA sequence: TGTGCCAGCAGGGGATGGCTGAAGGGGGGCACTGAAGCTTTCTTT.

With regard to this clone: Other DNA variants within this sample encode the same CDR3. This chain links TRBV18 with TRBJ2-3; unclear D gene. Looked up from germline, CDR1 is KGHSH and CDR2 is LQKENI. V was pared by 3 bases and J by 1 base, with 5 bases between. The CDR3 has 13 amino acids. The CDR3 loop is CASSPPRTDTQYF. As DNA, the CDR3 is TGTGCCAGCTCACCGCCCCGCACAGATACGCAGTATTTT.

V gene TRBV6-4 combines with J gene TRBJ1-5; no reliable D call. From germline, CDR1 is MRHNA and CDR2 SNTAGT. The CDR3 extends over 14 amino acids. V gave up 6 bases and J gave up 7 bases, with 16 bases separating them. Here the CDR3 reads CASRIHQTGQPQHF. CDR3 bases: TGTGCCAGCAGGATCCACCAAACGGGACAGCCCCAGCATTTT.

The J gene is TRBJ2-2, the V gene TRBV10-3; unclear D gene. Germline loops: CDR1 ENHRY, CDR2 SYGVKD. With 0 bases removed from V and 0 bases from J, the gap between germline ends came to 11 bases. The CDR3 consists of 17 residues. CDR3 sequence (DNA): TGTGCCATCAGTGAGTCGAGACGTATCGCGAACACCGGGGAGCTGTTTTTT. It translates to CAISESRRIANTGELFF.

The chain recombines TRBV11-2 with TRBJ2-1; 10 bases fit TRBD1. The CDR3 runs to 15 residues. Unmatched junction bases numbered 7, after V lost 5 bases and J lost 6 bases. Germline loops: CDR1 SGHAT, CDR2 FQNNGV. CDR3 sequence: CASSPPGQGSNEQFF. For the CDR3, the DNA is TGTGCCAGCAGCCCACCGGGACAGGGGAGCAATGAGCAGTTCTTC.

This clone was counted a single time. The chain recombines TRBV28 with TRBJ2-1; no clear D. The CDR3 contains 11 residues. In germline, CDR1 is MDHEN, CDR2 SYDVKM. V lost 6 bases and J lost 10, with 10 bases in between. Here the CDR3 reads CASRNAREQFF. The CDR3 DNA sequence: TGTGCCAGCAGGAACGCAAGGGAGCAGTTCTTC.

V usage is TRBV7-8 and J usage is TRBJ2-2; D ambiguous. Trimming removed 6 bases from V and 7 bases from J, with 18 bases in between. Germline lookup yields CDR1 SGHVS and CDR2 FQNEAQ. The CDR3 totals 15 residues. The DNA of the CDR3 is TGTGCCAGCAGGAGCGCTCTAGGATTGGGCGGGGAGCTGTTTTTT. It is translated as CASRSALGLGGELFF. The complete variable domain, with remaining parts taken from reference TRBV7-8 and TRBJ2-2, reads GAGVSQSPRYKVAKRGQDVALRCDPISGHVSLFWYQQALGQGPEFLTYFQNEAQLDKSGLPSDRFFAERPEGSVSTLKIQRTQQEDSAVYLCASRSALGLGGELFFGEGSRLTVL.

This clone has only a few counts. This chain joins TRBV18 and TRBJ2-7, with D uncertain. Trimming shortened V by 3 bases and J by 3 bases, and 12 bases separated the two germline ends. Germline lookup yields CDR1 KGHSH and CDR2 LQKENI. This CDR3 has 14 residues. CDR3 DNA: TGTGCCAGCTCACCTCTGGGCGGAAACTACGAGCAGTACTTC. Translation: CASSPLGGNYEQYF.

This clone was observed a single time. This chain connects TRBV30 to TRBJ2-5; D perhaps matches TRBD1 (6 bases). Trimming left V 1 base short and J 4 bases short, with 16 bases between. The CDR3 loop spans 15 amino acids. CDR1 GTSNPN and CDR2 SVGIG come from the germline V gene (reference sequence). CDR3 region: CAWSAQGGRGETQYF. CDR3 in DNA: TGTGCCTGGAGTGCCCAAGGGGGACGGGGAGAGACCCAGTACTTC. Full variable domain (rest looked up from reference TRBV30 and TRBJ2-5): SQTIHQWPATLVQPVGSPLSLECTVEGTSNPNLYWYRQAAGRGLQLLFYSVGIGQISSEVPQNLSASRPQDRQFILSSKKLLLSDSGFYLCAWSAQGGRGETQYFGPGTRLLVL.

The chain uses TRBV12-2 and TRBJ2-7; the table names TRBD2, a call not compared with the DNA. TRBV12-2 is noted as a pseudogene. The CDR3 runs 15 residues. In DNA form, the CDR3 reads TGTGCAAGTCGCTTAGTTGAGCGGTCATGCTACGAGCAGTACTTC. Protein product: CASRLVERSCYEQYF.

V gene TRBV18 combines with J gene TRBJ2-3; 7 positions agree with TRBD1. The germline V gene has CDR1 KGHSH and CDR2 LQKENI. V dropped 4 bases and J dropped 5; count of bases not matched to a gene: 3. The CDR3 has 13 amino acids. The CDR3 DNA is TGTGCCAGCTCACAGGGGGCGAGAGATACGCAGTATTTT. Translation: CASSQGARDTQYF. Together with reference TRBV18 and TRBJ2-3, the CDR3 gives the full variable domain: NAGVMQNPRHLVRRRGQEARLRCSPMKGHSHVYWYRQLPEEGLKFMVYLQKENIIDESGMPKERFSAEFPKEGPSILRIQQVVRGDSAAYFCASSQGARDTQYFGPGTRLTVL.

In its sample, this clone was seen many times. The CDR3 protein is CASRGTGVAGELFF. The CDR3 DNA is TGTGCCAGTAGGGGGACAGGTGTCGCCGGGGAGCTGTTTTTT. The V call is TRBV19, the J call TRBJ2-2; 8 bases align to TRBD1. Trimming at V came to 6 bases and at J to 6 bases, leaving 6 bases not matched to a gene. There are 14 residues in the CDR3. Germline-derived CDR1 and CDR2 are LNHDA and SQIVND (reference sequence).

J is TRBJ2-3 and V is TRBV4-3; D uncertain. The CDR3 has 14 amino acids. V was pared by 0 bases and J by 8 bases, with 12 bases between. Germline CDR1 and CDR2: LGHNA and YSLEER. CDR3 DNA: TGCGCCAGCAGCCAAGATGAACCCTCAGCTACGCAGTATTTT. Translating gives CASSQDEPSATQYF.

The chain uses TRBV9 and TRBJ2-1; TRBD2 is a possible D gene (6 bases). The CDR3 has 14 amino acids. Trimming stripped 3 bases from V and 10 bases from J, with 17 bases between. Germline V CDR1 and CDR2: SGDLS, YYNGEE. The CDR3 loop is CASSAQAGPREQFF. DNA of the CDR3: TGTGCCAGCAGCGCCCAAGCGGGTCCCCGAGAGCAGTTCTTC.

This chain connects TRBV2 to TRBJ2-5; 9 bases line up with TRBD2. Germline V lookup: CDR1 SNHLY, CDR2 FYNNEI. Trimming took 6 bases from V and 5 from J; bases not matched to a gene: 16. This CDR3 is built from 17 residues. This CDR3 is CASRRGAGGYLPETQYF. The CDR3 DNA reads TGTGCCAGCAGGAGGGGAGCGGGGGGTTACCTCCCGGAGACCCAGTACTTC.